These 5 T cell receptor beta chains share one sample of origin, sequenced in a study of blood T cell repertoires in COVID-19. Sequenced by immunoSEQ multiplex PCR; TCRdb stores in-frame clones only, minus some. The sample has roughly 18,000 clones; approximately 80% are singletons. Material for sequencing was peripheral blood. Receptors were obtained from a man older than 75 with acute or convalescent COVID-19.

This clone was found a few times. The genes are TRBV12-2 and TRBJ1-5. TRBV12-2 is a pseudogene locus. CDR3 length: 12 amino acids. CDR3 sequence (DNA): TGTGCAAGTCGCTTAGTAGTGAGGCCCCAGCATTTT. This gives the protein CASRLVVRPQHF.

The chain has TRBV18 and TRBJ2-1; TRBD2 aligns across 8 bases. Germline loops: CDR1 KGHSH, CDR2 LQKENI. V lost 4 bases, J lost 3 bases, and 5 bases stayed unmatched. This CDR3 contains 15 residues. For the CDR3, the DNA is TGTGCCAGCTCACAAGCGGGGGTGGGCTACAATGAGCAGTTCTTC. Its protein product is CASSQAGVGYNEQFF.

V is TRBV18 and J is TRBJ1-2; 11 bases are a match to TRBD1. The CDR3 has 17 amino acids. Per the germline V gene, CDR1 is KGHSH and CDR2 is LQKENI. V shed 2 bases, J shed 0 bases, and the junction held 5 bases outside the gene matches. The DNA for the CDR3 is TGTGCCAGCTCACCATCGGGGGGACAGGGGGCTAACTATGGCTACACCTTC. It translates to CASSPSGGQGANYGYTF. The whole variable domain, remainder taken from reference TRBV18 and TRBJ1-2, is NAGVMQNPRHLVRRRGQEARLRCSPMKGHSHVYWYRQLPEEGLKFMVYLQKENIIDESGMPKERFSAEFPKEGPSILRIQQVVRGDSAAYFCASSPSGGQGANYGYTFGSGTRLTVV.

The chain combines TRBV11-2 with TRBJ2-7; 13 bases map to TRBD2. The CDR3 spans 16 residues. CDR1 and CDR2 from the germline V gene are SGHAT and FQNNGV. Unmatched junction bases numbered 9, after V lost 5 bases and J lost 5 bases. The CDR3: CASSGTSGVKTDEQYF. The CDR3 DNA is TGTGCCAGCAGCGGGACTAGCGGGGTAAAGACCGACGAGCAGTACTTC.

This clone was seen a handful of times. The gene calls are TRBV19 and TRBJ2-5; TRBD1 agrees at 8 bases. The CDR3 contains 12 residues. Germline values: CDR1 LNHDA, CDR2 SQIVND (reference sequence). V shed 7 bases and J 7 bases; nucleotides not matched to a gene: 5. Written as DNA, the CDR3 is TGTGCCAGTACCGGGACAGGCAGGACCCAGTACTTC. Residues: CASTGTGRTQYF. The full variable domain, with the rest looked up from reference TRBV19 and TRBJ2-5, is DGGITQSPKYLFRKEGQNVTLSCEQNLNHDAMYWYRQDPGQGLRLIYYSQIVNDFQKGDIAEGYSVSREKKESFPLTVTSAQKNPTAFYLCASTGTGRTQYFGPGTRLLVL.